This is a list of T cell receptor beta chains from one sample in a study of T-cell memory formation after mild COVID-19. MiXCR, run by TCRdb on the 5' RACE reads, gives a single entry per CDR3 protein. The sample shows about 250,000 distinct CDR3 sequences, 15% to 17% of them seen only once. The sample consisted of PBMCs or a T cell subset sorted from them (not recorded which). These TCRs come from an adult woman who had mild COVID-19 (a few samples of this study predate the infection). Cell type and time point are not known. Both conserved end residues are part of each CDR3. Fields, in order: clone size, V gene, J gene, D gene, CDR3 DNA, CDR3 protein. D genes are given only for firm matches. A clone size is listed for some rows: how often the clone was seen (once, few, many), or a class if it is expanded.

clone size: NA
V gene: TRBV30
J gene: TRBJ1-5
D gene: NA
CDR3 DNA: TGTGCCTGGAGTAGCCCGGGAAGTCAGCCCCAGCATTTT
CDR3 protein: CAWSSPGSQPQHF

clone size: NA
V gene: TRBV24-1
J gene: TRBJ1-5
D gene: NA
CDR3 DNA: TGTGCCACCAGTGACCAGCAGGGTCAGCCCCAGCATTTT
CDR3 protein: CATSDQQGQPQHF

clone size: NA
V gene: TRBV5-4
J gene: TRBJ2-7
D gene: NA
CDR3 DNA: TGTGCCAGCAGCTTGGCGCGTCAAGGCGAGCAGTACTTC
CDR3 protein: CASSLARQGEQYF

clone size: few
V gene: TRBV28
J gene: TRBJ2-7
D gene: NA
CDR3 DNA: TGTGCCAGCAGTTTATGGGGAAGGGGTCCATTCTCCTACGAGCAGTACTTC
CDR3 protein: CASSLWGRGPFSYEQYF

clone size: NA
V gene: TRBV7-9
J gene: TRBJ2-7
D gene: TRBD2
CDR3 DNA: TGTGCCAGCAGCTTCTTGCGAGGGCGGGGGTCCTACGAGCAGTACTTC
CDR3 protein: CASSFLRGRGSYEQYF

clone size: few
V gene: TRBV9
J gene: TRBJ2-3
D gene: TRBD1
CDR3 DNA: TGTGCCAGCAGCCCTGACTCTGGGACAGTTCGAGGAGATACGCAGTATTTT
CDR3 protein: CASSPDSGTVRGDTQYF

clone size: NA
V gene: TRBV7-9
J gene: TRBJ2-1
D gene: TRBD2
CDR3 DNA: TGTGCCAGCAGCTTATTCCGAGGGACTAGCGGGAGGACCTACAATGAGCAGTTCTTC
CDR3 protein: CASSLFRGTSGRTYNEQFF

clone size: NA
V gene: TRBV11-1
J gene: TRBJ1-1
D gene: NA
CDR3 DNA: TGTGCCAGCAGCCGGAGTCGGGGGAACACTGAAGCTTTCTTT
CDR3 protein: CASSRSRGNTEAFF

clone size: NA
V gene: TRBV28
J gene: TRBJ2-7
D gene: NA
CDR3 DNA: TGTGCCAGCAGTCCGGGGCCCAGAGGAGACGAGCAGTACTTC
CDR3 protein: CASSPGPRGDEQYF

clone size: NA
V gene: TRBV7-2
J gene: TRBJ1-2
D gene: TRBD1
CDR3 DNA: TGTGCCAGCAGCTTATATAGGGGGCGCCCTGGCTACACCTTC
CDR3 protein: CASSLYRGRPGYTF

clone size: NA
V gene: TRBV9
J gene: TRBJ2-1
D gene: NA
CDR3 DNA: TGTGCCAGCAGCGTAACAGGGGGGGCCAGAGACAATGAGCAGTTCTTC
CDR3 protein: CASSVTGGARDNEQFF

clone size: NA
V gene: TRBV5-1
J gene: TRBJ2-2
D gene: NA
CDR3 DNA: TGCGCCAGCAGCTCTCGGGGAAAGCTCGGCTGGGAGCTGTTTTTT
CDR3 protein: CASSSRGKLGWELFF

clone size: NA
V gene: TRBV11-2
J gene: TRBJ1-2
D gene: NA
CDR3 DNA: TGTGCCAGCAGCTTAGAGCCTGGGGGGCCTGTCTATGGCTACACCTTC
CDR3 protein: CASSLEPGGPVYGYTF

clone size: many
V gene: TRBV7-2
J gene: TRBJ2-3
D gene: NA
CDR3 DNA: TGTGCCAGCAGCTTAGAGGGACTTCCTAGCACAGATACGCAGTATTTT
CDR3 protein: CASSLEGLPSTDTQYF

clone size: NA
V gene: TRBV11-2
J gene: TRBJ2-7
D gene: TRBD1
CDR3 DNA: TGTGCCAGCAGTTTAGGGACAGGAGCCTCCTACGAGCAGTACTTC
CDR3 protein: CASSLGTGASYEQYF

clone size: NA
V gene: TRBV6-2/TRBV6-3
J gene: TRBJ1-2
D gene: NA
CDR3 DNA: TGTGCCAGCAGTCCTGAACAAGCCTATGGCTACACCTTC
CDR3 protein: CASSPEQAYGYTF

clone size: NA
V gene: TRBV4-3
J gene: TRBJ2-2
D gene: TRBD2
CDR3 DNA: TGCGCCAGCAGCCAAGATAGGGGTAGCGGGAGTTCGAACACCGGGGAGCTGTTTTTT
CDR3 protein: CASSQDRGSGSSNTGELFF

clone size: many
V gene: TRBV28
J gene: TRBJ1-1
D gene: NA
CDR3 DNA: TGTGCCAGCAGTGGGACGGCATTGAACACTGAAGCTTTCTTT
CDR3 protein: CASSGTALNTEAFF

clone size: NA
V gene: TRBV7-8
J gene: TRBJ2-1
D gene: TRBD2
CDR3 DNA: TGTGCCAGCAGCCCGGGGTGGGGGCTAGCGGGGGGCATCTACAATGAGCAGTTCTTC
CDR3 protein: CASSPGWGLAGGIYNEQFF

clone size: few
V gene: TRBV7-9
J gene: TRBJ2-5
D gene: NA
CDR3 DNA: TGTGCCAGCAGCTTAGGTGACAGAATCCAAGAGACCCAGTACTTC
CDR3 protein: CASSLGDRIQETQYF

clone size: few
V gene: TRBV2
J gene: TRBJ1-2
D gene: NA
CDR3 DNA: TGTGCCAGCAGCCCATGGCAGAGGAATGGCTACACCTTC
CDR3 protein: CASSPWQRNGYTF

clone size: many
V gene: TRBV4-2
J gene: TRBJ1-2
D gene: NA
CDR3 DNA: TGTGCCAGCAGCCAGCCGGATGGGAATGTTAACTATGGCTACACCTTC
CDR3 protein: CASSQPDGNVNYGYTF

clone size: few
V gene: TRBV27
J gene: TRBJ2-4
D gene: NA
CDR3 DNA: TGTGCCAGTGGACTAGCCAAAAACATTCAGTACTTC
CDR3 protein: CASGLAKNIQYF

clone size: once
V gene: TRBV12-3/TRBV12-4
J gene: TRBJ1-1
D gene: NA
CDR3 DNA: TGTGCCAGCAGATCTACTGCGAACACTGAAGCTTTCTTT
CDR3 protein: CASRSTANTEAFF

clone size: once
V gene: TRBV18
J gene: TRBJ2-7
D gene: TRBD2
CDR3 DNA: TGTGCCAGCTCACCCCTTATACTAGCGGGGGGTACCTACGAGCAGTACTTC
CDR3 protein: CASSPLILAGGTYEQYF

clone size: few
V gene: TRBV20-1
J gene: TRBJ2-6
D gene: NA
CDR3 DNA: TGCAGTGCTACGTACTCTGGGGCCAACGTCCTGACTTTC
CDR3 protein: CSATYSGANVLTF

clone size: many
V gene: TRBV20-1
J gene: TRBJ1-6
D gene: NA
CDR3 DNA: TGCAGTGCTAACGGGCAGTTAAGGGATAATTCACCCCTCCACTTT
CDR3 protein: CSANGQLRDNSPLHF

clone size: many
V gene: TRBV12-3/TRBV12-4
J gene: TRBJ2-2
D gene: NA
CDR3 DNA: TGTGCCAGCACTGTAGGGGGGGGCACCGGGGAGCTGTTTTTT
CDR3 protein: CASTVGGGTGELFF

clone size: NA
V gene: TRBV6-5
J gene: TRBJ1-2
D gene: NA
CDR3 DNA: TGTGCCAGCAGTGCCTTTTGGGGCCCCGGAGGTGGCTACACCTTC
CDR3 protein: CASSAFWGPGGGYTF

clone size: NA
V gene: TRBV4-1
J gene: TRBJ2-3
D gene: NA
CDR3 DNA: TGCGCCAGCAGCCACGCCGTAGATACGCAGTATTTT
CDR3 protein: CASSHAVDTQYF

clone size: few
V gene: TRBV30
J gene: TRBJ2-5
D gene: NA
CDR3 DNA: TGTGCCTGGAGGCGGGGCCTTCAAGAGACCCAGTACTTC
CDR3 protein: CAWRRGLQETQYF

clone size: NA
V gene: TRBV12-3/TRBV12-4
J gene: TRBJ1-1
D gene: NA
CDR3 DNA: TGTGCCAGCAGCCGCTTTGGGGGCGGGAGCACTGAAGCTTTCTTT
CDR3 protein: CASSRFGGGSTEAFF

clone size: few
V gene: TRBV29-1
J gene: TRBJ1-1
D gene: TRBD1
CDR3 DNA: TGCAGCGCGGGACAGGGGAGCAGTGAAGCTTTCTTT
CDR3 protein: CSAGQGSSEAFF